This T cell receptor (beta chain) was recovered during a study of CD8 T cells in ankylosing spondylitis. Study conclusions and caveats: As reported, disease-linked clones showed significant enrichment in matched ankylosing spondylitis synovial fluid. Typical of ankylosing spondylitis blood, it appeared, was a TCR beta motif of several highly homologous variants.

With molecular barcodes, quantitative 5'-RACE was used to make the TCR beta libraries. Using its own MiXCR run on the 5' RACE reads, TCRdb lists one record per CDR3 protein. The data contain about 130,000 distinct CDR3 sequences, roughly 7.3% of them singletons. Ten or more counts support this clonotype. Its antigen is unidentified. The V gene lost 5 bases and the J gene lost 1 base, with 17 bases spanning the gap. This CDR3 is 17 amino acids long. Looked up from germline, CDR1 is SSHAT and CDR2 is FNYEAQ (reference sequence). The J gene is TRBJ2-2, the V gene TRBV7-7; maybe TRBD2 (6 bases). The source of this sequence is a male donor with ankylosing spondylitis or in good health (not recorded which). Sequenced material: blood, either unsorted or a sorted T cell fraction (not recorded which). CDR3 sequence (DNA): TGTGCCAGCAGCCCCGCGGTCGTGGGACTGAACACCGGGGAGCTGTTTTTT. It encodes CASSPAVVGLNTGELFF.